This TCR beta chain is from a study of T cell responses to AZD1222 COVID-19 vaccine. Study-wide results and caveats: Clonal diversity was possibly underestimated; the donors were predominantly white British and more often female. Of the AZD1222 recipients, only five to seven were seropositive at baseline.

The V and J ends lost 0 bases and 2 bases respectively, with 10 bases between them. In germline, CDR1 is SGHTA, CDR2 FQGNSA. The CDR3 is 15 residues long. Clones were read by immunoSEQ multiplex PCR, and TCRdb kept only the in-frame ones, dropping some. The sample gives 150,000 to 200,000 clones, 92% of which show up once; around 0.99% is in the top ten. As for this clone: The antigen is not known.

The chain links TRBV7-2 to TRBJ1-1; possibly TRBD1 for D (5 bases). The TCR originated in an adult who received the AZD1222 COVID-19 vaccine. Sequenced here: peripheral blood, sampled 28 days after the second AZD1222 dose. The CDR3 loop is CASSLAGVLNTEAFF. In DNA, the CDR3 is TGTGCCAGCAGCTTAGCAGGGGTTCTAAACACTGAAGCTTTCTTT.